The clone carrying this T cell receptor (beta chain) was observed many times. What it binds is not known. The data originate from a study of T cells in Graves' hyperthyroidism and ophthalmopathy. Findings of the study overall: For ophthalmopathy, model prediction preceded onset by a median roughly 6.5 months. Most expanded thyroid clonotypes above 0.001 also appeared in blood.

With 6 bases clipped from V and 0 bases from J, the junction kept 14 bases outside the gene matches. Germline-derived CDR1 and CDR2 are SGHRS and YFSETQ. CDR3 size: 19 residues. The diagnoses drew upon clinical symptoms, serum thyroxine and TRAb, thyroid ultrasound and orbital computed tomography. PBMCs came from 9 to 10 ml fresh peripheral blood. Amplification targeted TCR beta CDR3 regions from RNA transcripts. A set of HTBI primers served as the primers for a first-round RT-PCR of the TCR CDR3. MiXCR, applied by TCRdb to the multiplex PCR reads, yields one record per CDR3 protein. The table lists about 500,000 distinct CDR3 sequences, more than 15% of them singletons.

Sequencing used blood. This chain joins TRBV5-1 and TRBJ2-1, with TRBD2 identical over 11 bases. The TCR comes from a woman in her twenties or thirties with Graves' ophthalmopathy. CDR3 region: CASTSEGLAGSSSYNEQFF. CDR3 nucleotide sequence: TGCGCCAGCACCTCCGAAGGACTAGCGGGCAGTAGCTCCTACAATGAGCAGTTCTTC.